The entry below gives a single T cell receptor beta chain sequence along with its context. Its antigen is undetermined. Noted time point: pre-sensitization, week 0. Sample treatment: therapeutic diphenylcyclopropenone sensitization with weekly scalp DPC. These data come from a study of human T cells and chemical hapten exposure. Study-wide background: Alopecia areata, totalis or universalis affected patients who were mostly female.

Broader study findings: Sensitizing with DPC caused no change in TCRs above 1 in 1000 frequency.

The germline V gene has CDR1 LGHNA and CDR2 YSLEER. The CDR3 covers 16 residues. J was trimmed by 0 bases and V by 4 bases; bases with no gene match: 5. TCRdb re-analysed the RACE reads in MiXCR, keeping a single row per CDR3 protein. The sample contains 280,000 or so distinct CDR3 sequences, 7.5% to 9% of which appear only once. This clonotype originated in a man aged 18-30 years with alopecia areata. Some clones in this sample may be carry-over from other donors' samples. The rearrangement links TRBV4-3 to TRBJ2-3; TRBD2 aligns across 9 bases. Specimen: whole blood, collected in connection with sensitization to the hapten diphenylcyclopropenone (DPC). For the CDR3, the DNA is TGCGCCAGCAGCCGAGATAGCGGGGGAAGCACAGATACGCAGTATTTT. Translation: CASSRDSGGSTDTQYF.